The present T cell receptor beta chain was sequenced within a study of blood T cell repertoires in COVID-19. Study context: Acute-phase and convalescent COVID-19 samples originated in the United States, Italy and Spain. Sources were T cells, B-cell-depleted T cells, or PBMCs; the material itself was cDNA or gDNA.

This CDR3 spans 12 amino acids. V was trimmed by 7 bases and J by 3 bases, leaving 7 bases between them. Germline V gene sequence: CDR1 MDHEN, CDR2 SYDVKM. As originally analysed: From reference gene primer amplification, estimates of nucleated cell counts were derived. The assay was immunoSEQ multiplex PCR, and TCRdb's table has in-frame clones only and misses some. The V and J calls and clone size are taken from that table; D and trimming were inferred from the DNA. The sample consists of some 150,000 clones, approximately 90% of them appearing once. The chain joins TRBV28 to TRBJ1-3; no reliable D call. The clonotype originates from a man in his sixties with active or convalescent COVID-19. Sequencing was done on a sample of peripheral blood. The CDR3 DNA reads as TGTGCCAGCACAGAGGGTGGAAACACCATATATTTT. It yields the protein CASTEGGNTIYF.